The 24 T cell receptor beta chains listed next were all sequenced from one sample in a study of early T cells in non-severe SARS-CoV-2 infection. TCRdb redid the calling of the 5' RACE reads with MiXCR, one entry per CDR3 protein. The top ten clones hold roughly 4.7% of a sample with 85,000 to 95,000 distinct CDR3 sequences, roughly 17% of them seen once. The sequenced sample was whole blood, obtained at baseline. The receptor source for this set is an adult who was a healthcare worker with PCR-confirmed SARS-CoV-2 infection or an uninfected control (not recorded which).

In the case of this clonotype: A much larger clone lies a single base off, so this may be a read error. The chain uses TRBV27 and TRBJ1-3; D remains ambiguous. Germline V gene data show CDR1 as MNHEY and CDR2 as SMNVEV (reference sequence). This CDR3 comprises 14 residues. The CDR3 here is CASSLTNSENTIYF. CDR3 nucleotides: TGTGCCAGCAGTTTGACAAACTCTGAAAACACCATATATTTT.

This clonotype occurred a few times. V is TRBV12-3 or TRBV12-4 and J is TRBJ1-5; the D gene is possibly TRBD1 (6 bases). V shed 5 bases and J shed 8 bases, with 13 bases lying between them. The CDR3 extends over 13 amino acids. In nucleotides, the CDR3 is TGTGCCAGCAGTCCAGGGGCAGGGAAGCCCCAGCATTTT. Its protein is CASSPGAGKPQHF.

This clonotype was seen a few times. The DNA of the CDR3 is TGTGCCAGCAGCTCAACACTGGGAAACTACGAGCAGTACTTC. As protein: CASSSTLGNYEQYF. The chain employs TRBV11-2 and TRBJ2-7; D is unclear. The V end was cut by 4 bases, the J end by 3 bases, with 13 bases between. Per germline, CDR1 SGHAT and CDR2 FQNNGV. CDR3 length: 14 amino acids.

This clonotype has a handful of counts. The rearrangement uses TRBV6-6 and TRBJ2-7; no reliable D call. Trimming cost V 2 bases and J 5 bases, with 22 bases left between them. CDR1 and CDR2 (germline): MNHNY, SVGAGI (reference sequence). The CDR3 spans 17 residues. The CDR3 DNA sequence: TGTGCCAGCAGTTACACCCCTCGGGCAGACGAGGTGAACGAGCAGTACTTC. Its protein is CASSYTPRADEVNEQYF.

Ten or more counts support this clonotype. The CDR3 loop is CASRDDTGELFF. The CDR3 DNA reads as TGTGCCAGCCGCGACGACACCGGGGAGCTGTTTTTT. The genes are TRBV6-5 and TRBJ2-2, with D unclear. The V gene lost 8 bases and the J gene lost 3 bases, with 7 bases spanning the gap. The CDR3 has 12 amino acids. The germline gives CDR1 MNHEY, CDR2 SVGAGI.

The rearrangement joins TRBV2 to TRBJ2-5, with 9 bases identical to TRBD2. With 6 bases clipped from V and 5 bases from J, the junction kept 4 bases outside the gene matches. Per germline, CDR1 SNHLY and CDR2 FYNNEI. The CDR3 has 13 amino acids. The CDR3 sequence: CASSPTSGETQYF. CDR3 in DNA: TGTGCCAGCAGCCCCACTAGCGGGGAGACCCAGTACTTC.

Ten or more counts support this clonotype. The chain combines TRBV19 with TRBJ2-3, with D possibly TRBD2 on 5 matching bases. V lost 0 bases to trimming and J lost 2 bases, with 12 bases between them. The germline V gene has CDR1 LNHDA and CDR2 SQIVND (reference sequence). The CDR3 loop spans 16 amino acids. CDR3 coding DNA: TGTGCCAGTAGTATAGAGGGAACTAGATCCACAGATACGCAGTATTTT. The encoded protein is CASSIEGTRSTDTQYF.

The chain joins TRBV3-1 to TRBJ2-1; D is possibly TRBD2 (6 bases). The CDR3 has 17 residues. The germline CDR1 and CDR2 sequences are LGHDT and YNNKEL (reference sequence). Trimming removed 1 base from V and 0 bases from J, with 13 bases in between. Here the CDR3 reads CASSQGDGGNSYNEQFF. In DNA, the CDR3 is TGTGCCAGCAGCCAAGGAGATGGCGGGAACTCCTACAATGAGCAGTTCTTC.

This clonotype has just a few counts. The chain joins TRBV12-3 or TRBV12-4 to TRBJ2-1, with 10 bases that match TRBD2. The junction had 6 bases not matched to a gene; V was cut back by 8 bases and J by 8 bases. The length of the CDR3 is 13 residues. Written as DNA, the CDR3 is TGTGCCAGCTTAAGCGGGGGGGGACATGAGCAGTTCTTC. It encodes CASLSGGGHEQFF.

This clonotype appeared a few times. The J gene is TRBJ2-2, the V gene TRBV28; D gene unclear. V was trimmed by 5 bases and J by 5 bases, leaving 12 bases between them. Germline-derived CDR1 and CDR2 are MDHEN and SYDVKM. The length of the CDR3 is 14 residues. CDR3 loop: CASSPQTRTGELFF. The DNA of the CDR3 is TGTGCCAGCAGTCCCCAGACTCGAACCGGGGAGCTGTTTTTT.

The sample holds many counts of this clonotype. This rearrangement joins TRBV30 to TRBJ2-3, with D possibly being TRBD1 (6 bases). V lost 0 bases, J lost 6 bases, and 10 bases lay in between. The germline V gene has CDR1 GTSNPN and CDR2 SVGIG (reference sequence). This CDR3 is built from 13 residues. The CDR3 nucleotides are TGTGCCTGGAGTGTACAGGGCGCGGATACGCAGTATTTT. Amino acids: CAWSVQGADTQYF.

In DNA form, the CDR3 reads TGTGCCACCAGTGACGGCAACAATCAGCCCCAGCATTTT. Residues: CATSDGNNQPQHF. The V and J genes are TRBV24-1 and TRBJ1-5; D is unclear. In germline, CDR1 is KGHDR, CDR2 SFDVKD. CDR3 length equals 13 residues. Trimming took 4 bases from V and 3 from J, leaving 6 bases between them.

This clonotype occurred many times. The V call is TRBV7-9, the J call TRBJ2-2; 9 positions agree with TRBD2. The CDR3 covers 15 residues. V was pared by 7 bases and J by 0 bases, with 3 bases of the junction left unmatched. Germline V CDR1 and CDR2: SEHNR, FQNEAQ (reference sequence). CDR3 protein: CASNSGSANTGELFF. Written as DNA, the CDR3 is TGTGCCAGCAATAGCGGGAGCGCGAACACCGGGGAGCTGTTTTTT.

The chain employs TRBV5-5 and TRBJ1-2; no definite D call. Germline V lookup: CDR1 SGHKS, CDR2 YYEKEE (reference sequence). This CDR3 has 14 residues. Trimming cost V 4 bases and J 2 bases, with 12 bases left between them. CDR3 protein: CASSPLGTNYGYTF. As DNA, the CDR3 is TGTGCCAGCAGCCCCCTAGGTACGAACTATGGCTACACCTTC.

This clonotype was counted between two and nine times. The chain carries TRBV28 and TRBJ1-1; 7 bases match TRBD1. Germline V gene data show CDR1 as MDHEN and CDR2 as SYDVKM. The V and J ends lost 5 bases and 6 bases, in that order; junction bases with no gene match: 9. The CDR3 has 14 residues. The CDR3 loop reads CASSRGQAVAEAFF. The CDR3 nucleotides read TGTGCCAGCAGTCGAGGACAGGCGGTCGCTGAAGCTTTCTTT.

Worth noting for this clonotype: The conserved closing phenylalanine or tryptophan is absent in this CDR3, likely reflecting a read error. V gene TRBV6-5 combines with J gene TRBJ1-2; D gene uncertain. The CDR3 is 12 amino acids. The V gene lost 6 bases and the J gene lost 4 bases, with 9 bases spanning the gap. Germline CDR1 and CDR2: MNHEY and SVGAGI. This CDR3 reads CASSRSGYGYTY. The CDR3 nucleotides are TGTGCCAGCAGCCGAAGTGGCTATGGCTACACCTAC.

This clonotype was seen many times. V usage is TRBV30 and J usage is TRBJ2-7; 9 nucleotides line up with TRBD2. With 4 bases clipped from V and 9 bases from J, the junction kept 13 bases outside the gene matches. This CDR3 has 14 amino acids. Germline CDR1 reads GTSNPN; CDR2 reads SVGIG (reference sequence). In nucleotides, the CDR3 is TGTGCCTGGAAGACAGCGGGAGGCCCCCCAGTGCAGTACTTC. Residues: CAWKTAGGPPVQYF. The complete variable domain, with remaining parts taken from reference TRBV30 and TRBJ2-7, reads SQTIHQWPATLVQPVGSPLSLECTVEGTSNPNLYWYRQAAGRGLQLLFYSVGIGQISSEVPQNLSASRPQDRQFILSSKKLLLSDSGFYLCAWKTAGGPPVQYFGPGTRLTVT.

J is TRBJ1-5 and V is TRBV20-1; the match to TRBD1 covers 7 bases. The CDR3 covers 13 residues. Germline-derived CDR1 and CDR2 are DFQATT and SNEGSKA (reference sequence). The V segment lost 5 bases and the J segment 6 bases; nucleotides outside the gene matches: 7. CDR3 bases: TGCAGTGCTCCCCGGCAGGGGGGTCAGCCCCAGCATTTT. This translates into CSAPRQGGQPQHF.

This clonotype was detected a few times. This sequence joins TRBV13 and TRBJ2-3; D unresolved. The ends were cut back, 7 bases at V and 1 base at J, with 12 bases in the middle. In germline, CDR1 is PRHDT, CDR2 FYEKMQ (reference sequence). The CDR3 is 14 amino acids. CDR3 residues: CASNQPGGTDTQYF. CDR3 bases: TGTGCCAGCAACCAGCCAGGCGGCACAGATACGCAGTATTTT.

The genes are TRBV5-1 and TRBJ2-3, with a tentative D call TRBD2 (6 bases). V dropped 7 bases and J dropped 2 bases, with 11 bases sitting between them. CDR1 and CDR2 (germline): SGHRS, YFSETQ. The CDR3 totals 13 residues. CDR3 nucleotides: TGCGCCAGCCGGGACTCGCCCACAGATACGCAGTATTTT. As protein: CASRDSPTDTQYF.

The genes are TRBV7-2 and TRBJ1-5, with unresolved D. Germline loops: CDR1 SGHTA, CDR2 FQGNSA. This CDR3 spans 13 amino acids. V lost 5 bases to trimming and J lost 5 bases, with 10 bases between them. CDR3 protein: CASSQRPDQPQHF. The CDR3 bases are TGTGCCAGCAGCCAGCGGCCCGATCAGCCCCAGCATTTT.

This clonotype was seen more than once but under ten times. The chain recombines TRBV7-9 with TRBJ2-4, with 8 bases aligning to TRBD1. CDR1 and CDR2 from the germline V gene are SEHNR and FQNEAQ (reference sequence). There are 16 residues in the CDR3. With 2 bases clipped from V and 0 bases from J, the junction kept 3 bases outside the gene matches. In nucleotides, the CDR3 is TGTGCCAGCAGCTTACAGGGGGCGAAAGCCAAAAACATTCAGTACTTC. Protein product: CASSLQGAKAKNIQYF.

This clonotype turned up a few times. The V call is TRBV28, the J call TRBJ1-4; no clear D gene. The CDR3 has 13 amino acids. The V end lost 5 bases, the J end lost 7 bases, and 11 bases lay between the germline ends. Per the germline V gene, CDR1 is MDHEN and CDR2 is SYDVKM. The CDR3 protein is CASSGRPVEKLFF. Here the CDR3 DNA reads TGTGCCAGCAGTGGGCGGCCGGTTGAAAAACTGTTTTTT.

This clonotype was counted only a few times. The CDR3 loop reads CASGRGPGEQYF. The CDR3 bases are TGTGCCAGCGGGAGGGGCCCAGGCGAGCAGTACTTC. This sequence joins TRBV2 and TRBJ2-7; TRBD2 matches 7 bases. The CDR3 loop spans 12 amino acids. Unmatched junction bases numbered 7, after V lost 8 bases and J lost 6 bases. Germline V gives CDR1 SNHLY, CDR2 FYNNEI.